This section outlines one TCR beta chain sequence together with its context. Profiled with immunoSEQ multiplex PCR; TCRdb holds only in-frame clones, not every one. The sample carries some 190,000 clones, around three quarters recorded once. These data are taken from a study of blood T cell repertoires in COVID-19. The TCR originated in a woman aged 50 to 60 with acute COVID-19. The sample comprised PBMCs or T cells enriched from blood (not recorded which).

The CDR3 DNA follows: TGTGCCAGCAGTCGGTCCTCTGGACTAGCGTACGAGACCCAGTACTTC. As protein: CASSRSSGLAYETQYF. The chain has TRBV28 and TRBJ2-5, with 9 nucleotides matching TRBD2. CDR1 and CDR2 (germline): MDHEN, SYDVKM. V was pared by 5 bases and J by 5 bases, with 12 bases of the junction left unmatched. This CDR3 contains 16 residues.